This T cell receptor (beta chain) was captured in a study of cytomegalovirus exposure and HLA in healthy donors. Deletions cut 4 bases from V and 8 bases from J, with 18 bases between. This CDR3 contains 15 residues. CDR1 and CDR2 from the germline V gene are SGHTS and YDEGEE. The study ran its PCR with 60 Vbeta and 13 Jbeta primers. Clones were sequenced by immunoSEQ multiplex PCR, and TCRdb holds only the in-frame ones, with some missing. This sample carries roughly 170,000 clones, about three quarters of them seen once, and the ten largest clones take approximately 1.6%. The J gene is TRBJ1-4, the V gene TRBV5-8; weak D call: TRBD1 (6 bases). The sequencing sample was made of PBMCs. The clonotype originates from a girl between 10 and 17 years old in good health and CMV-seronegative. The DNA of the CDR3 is TGTGCCAGCAGCCCTAGACAGGCTCAAAACGAAAAACTGTTTTTT. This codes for CASSPRQAQNEKLFF.